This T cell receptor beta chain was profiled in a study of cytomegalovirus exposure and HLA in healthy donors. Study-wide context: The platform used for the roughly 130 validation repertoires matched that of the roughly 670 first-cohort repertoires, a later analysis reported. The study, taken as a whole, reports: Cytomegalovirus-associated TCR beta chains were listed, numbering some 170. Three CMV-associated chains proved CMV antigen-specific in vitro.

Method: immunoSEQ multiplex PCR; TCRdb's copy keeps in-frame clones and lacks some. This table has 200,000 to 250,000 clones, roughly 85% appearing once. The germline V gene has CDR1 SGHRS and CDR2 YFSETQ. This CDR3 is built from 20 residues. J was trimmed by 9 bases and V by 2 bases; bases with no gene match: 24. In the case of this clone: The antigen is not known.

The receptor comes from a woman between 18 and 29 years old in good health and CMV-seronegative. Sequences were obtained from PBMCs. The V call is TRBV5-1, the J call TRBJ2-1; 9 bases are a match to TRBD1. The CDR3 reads CASSLHVYWEPGQGKSEQFF. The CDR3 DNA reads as TGCGCCAGCAGCTTACACGTTTATTGGGAACCGGGACAGGGTAAATCTGAGCAGTTCTTC.